This TCR beta chain was profiled in a study of EBV T-cell therapy then PD-1 blockade in nasopharyngeal carcinoma. Repertoires were generated with immunoSEQ multiplex PCR, while TCRdb's copy carries only in-frame clones and drops some. Among roughly 17,000 clones, over 80% were seen once, and the ten largest hold about 32%. The treatment was: AdE1-LMPpoly-expanded autologous EBV-specific T-cell therapy followed by anti-PD-1 nivolumab. Notes on this clone: Its antigen remains unknown.

This receptor was obtained from a man aged 40-55 years with nasopharyngeal carcinoma. The material sequenced was CD8+ T cells from blood, taken at day 0 from a patient whose treatment included autologous EBV-specific T cells and nivolumab.

The CDR3 spells CASSYGRAYEQYF. CDR3 nucleotides: TGTGCCAGCAGTTACGGGCGGGCCTACGAGCAGTACTTC. The chain uses TRBV6-5 and TRBJ2-7, with a tentative D call TRBD2 (5 bases). Trimming removed 2 bases at V and 2 bases at J, with 7 bases between. The germline V gene encodes CDR1 MNHEY and CDR2 SVGAGI. The CDR3 runs to 13 residues.